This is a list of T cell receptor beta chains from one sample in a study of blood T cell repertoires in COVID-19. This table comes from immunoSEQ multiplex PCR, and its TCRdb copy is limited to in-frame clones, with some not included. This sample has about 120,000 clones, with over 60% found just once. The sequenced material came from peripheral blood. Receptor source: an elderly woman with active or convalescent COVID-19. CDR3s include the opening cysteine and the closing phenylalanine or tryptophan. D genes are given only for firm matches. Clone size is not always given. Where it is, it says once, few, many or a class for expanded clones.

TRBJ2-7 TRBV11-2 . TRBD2 TGTGCCAGCAGCGAACGACTAGCGGGATCTTACGAGCAGTACTTC CASSERLAGSYEQYF
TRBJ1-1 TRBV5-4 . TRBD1 TGTGCCAGCAGCGGACAGGGGCGGGCCACTGAAGCTTTCTTT CASSGQGRATEAFF
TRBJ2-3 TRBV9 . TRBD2 TGTGCCAGCAGCGTAGAAGGTAGCGGGAGATTGGTAGTAGATACGCAGTATTTT CASSVEGSGRLVVDTQYF
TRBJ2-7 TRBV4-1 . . TGCGCCAGCAGCCAAGATCTTCAGGGGGCGGGAGGGTCCTACGAGCAGTACTTC CASSQDLQGAGGSYEQYF
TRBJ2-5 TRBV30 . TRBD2 TGTGCCTGGAGGGTAGCGGGGTGGGTTACCCAGTACTTC CAWRVAGWVTQYF
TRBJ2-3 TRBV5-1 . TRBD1 TGCGCCAGCAGCTCTTACAGGGGCTGGACAGATACGCAGTATTTT CASSSYRGWTDTQYF
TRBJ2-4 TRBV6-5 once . TGTGCCAGCAGTCTAAGGGCAGGGCTTGACATTCAGTACTTC CASSLRAGLDIQYF
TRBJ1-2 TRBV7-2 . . TGTGCCAGCAGCCCCCGACGTCCCGGGAACGGAGGCTACACCTTC CASSPRRPGNGGYTF
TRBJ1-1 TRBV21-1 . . TGTGCCAGCAGCAAAGGGGGGGACGGGACAGGTGTAGAAGCTTTCTTT CASSKGGDGTGVEAFF
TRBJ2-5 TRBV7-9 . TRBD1 TGTGCCAGCAGCTCAGACAGGGTAGATTTAATTGAGACCCAGTACTTC CASSSDRVDLIETQYF
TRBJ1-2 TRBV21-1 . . TGTGCCAGCAGCACCCAGGGATCGGATGGCTACACCTTC CASSTQGSDGYTF
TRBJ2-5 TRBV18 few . TGTGCCAGCTCACCACCATCCCTTGGCCGGTCGGGGACCCAGTACTTC CASSPPSLGRSGTQYF
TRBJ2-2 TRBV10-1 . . TGCGCCAGCAGTGAGCGGACTACGGGCGGGGAGCTGTTTTTT CASSERTTGGELFF
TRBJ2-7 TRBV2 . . TGTGCCAGCAGTGATCAGGGCGTGAGCTACGAGCAGTACTTC CASSDQGVSYEQYF
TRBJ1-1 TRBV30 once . TGTGCCTGGAGTCAAGACAGGTCGAACACTGAAGCTTTCTTT CAWSQDRSNTEAFF
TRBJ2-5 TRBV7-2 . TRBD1 TGTGCCAGCAGCCGGGACAGAGTGTACCAAGAGACCCAGTACTTC CASSRDRVYQETQYF
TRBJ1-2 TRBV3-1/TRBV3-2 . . TGTGCCAGCAGCCAAGAAGCCTGGACAGAGTACTATGGCTACACCTTC CASSQEAWTEYYGYTF
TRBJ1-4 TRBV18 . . TGTGCCAGCTCAACCGTATCTCGGGGTGAAAAACTGTTTTTT CASSTVSRGEKLFF
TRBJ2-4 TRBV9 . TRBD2 TGTGCCAGCAGCGTAGTTCTAGCGGGAGGTTCAAGCAAAAACATTCAGTACTTC CASSVVLAGGSSKNIQYF
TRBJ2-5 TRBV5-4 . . TGTGCCAGCAGCCCGGACTACCAAGAGACCCAGTACTTC CASSPDYQETQYF
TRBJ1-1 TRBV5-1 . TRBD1 TGCGCCAGCAGCGAACAGGGGGACAAGAACACTGAAGCTTTCTTT CASSEQGDKNTEAFF
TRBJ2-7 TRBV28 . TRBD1 TGTGCCAGCAGTCTCCAGGGGGCGTCCTACGAGCAGTACTTC CASSLQGASYEQYF
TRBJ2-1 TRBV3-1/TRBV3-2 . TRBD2 TGTGCCAGCAGCCAAAGGCAGCGGGAGGATGAGCAGTTCTTC CASSQRQREDEQFF
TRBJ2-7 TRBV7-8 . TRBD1 TGTGCCAGCAGCCTTGACAGGGGGTTCCTCTACGAGCAGTACTTC CASSLDRGFLYEQYF
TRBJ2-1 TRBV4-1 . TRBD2 TGCGCCAGCAGCCAGCCCGGGACTACGAGCTCCTACAATGAGCAGTTCTTC CASSQPGTTSSYNEQFF
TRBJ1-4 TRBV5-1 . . TGCGCCAGCAGCCGCGGCCGAGATGAAAAACTGTTTTTT CASSRGRDEKLFF
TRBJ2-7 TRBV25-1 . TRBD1 TGTGCCAGCAGTGAACTTGGGACAGGGGAGCACGAGCAGTACTTC CASSELGTGEHEQYF
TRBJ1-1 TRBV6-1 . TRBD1 TGTGCCAGCAGTGAACCGACGTTGACAGGGAGGACTGAAGCTTTCTTT CASSEPTLTGRTEAFF
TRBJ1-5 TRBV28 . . TGTGCCAGCAGCGATGACGGGACAAAGTATAGCAATCAGCCCCAGCATTTT CASSDDGTKYSNQPQHF
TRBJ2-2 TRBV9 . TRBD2 TGTGCCAGCAGCGTTGCTACGGGAGGGCACGCCGGGGAGCTGTTTTTT CASSVATGGHAGELFF
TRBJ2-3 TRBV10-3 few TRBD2 TGTGCCATCAGTCAACCGGGACTAGCGGATGTCAGGGATACGCAGTATTTT CAISQPGLADVRDTQYF
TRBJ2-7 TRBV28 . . TGTGCCAGCAGTTTACCGGTCCTTAAGGAGCAGTACTTC CASSLPVLKEQYF
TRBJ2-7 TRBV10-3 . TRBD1 TGTGCCATCAGTAGGGACAGGGAAAGCTACGAGCAGTACTTC CAISRDRESYEQYF
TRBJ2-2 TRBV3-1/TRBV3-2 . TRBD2 TGTGCCAGCAGCTCCAATAGCGGGAGTTTAACCGGGGAGCTGTTTTTT CASSSNSGSLTGELFF
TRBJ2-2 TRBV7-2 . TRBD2 TGTGCCAGCAGCCCTAGACAGGGACTAGCAACCAACACCGGGGAGCTGTTTTTT CASSPRQGLATNTGELFF
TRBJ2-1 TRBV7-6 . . TGTGCCAGCAGCTTTGGGAGCAGTGGGAGCTTTTACAATGAGCAGTTCTTC CASSFGSSGSFYNEQFF
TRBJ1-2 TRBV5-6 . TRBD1 TGTGCCAGCAGCTTGTGGGACAGATCTAACTATGGCTACACCTTC CASSLWDRSNYGYTF
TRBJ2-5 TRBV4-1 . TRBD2 TGCGCCAGCAGTCTAATCCGGTCTAGCGGGAGCTACGGGTCGAGAGAGACCCAGTACTTC CASSLIRSSGSYGSRETQYF
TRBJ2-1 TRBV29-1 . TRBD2 TGCAGCGTTGAATTGGGTGGGAGGGCCTACAATGAGCAGTTCTTC CSVELGGRAYNEQFF
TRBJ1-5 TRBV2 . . TGTGCCAGCAACGGGGGGCAGGATCAGCCCCAGCATTTT CASNGGQDQPQHF
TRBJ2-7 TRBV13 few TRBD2 TGTGCCAGCAGCCCGCTTAGCGGGAGGAACGAGCAGTACTTC CASSPLSGRNEQYF
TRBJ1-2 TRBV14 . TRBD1 TGTGCCAGCAGCCAAGCCTCCGGGACAGAGAACTATGGCTACACCTTC CASSQASGTENYGYTF
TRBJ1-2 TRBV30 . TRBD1 TGTGCCTGGAGTGTACCTCCGCTCCGCCTCCGAGACAGGGGAAATGGCTACACCTTC CAWSVPPLRLRDRGNGYTF
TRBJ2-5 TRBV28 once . TGTGCCAGCCTACTTCTTGGGCCCGGCGAGACCCAGTACTTC CASLLLGPGETQYF
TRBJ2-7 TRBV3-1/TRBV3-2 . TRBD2 TGTGCCAGCGCTAGGACTAGCGGGAGACACTCCTACGAGCAGTACTTC CASARTSGRHSYEQYF
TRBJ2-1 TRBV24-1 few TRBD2 TGTGCCACCCGTGGGATAGCGGGAAGAAATGAGCAGTTCTTC CATRGIAGRNEQFF
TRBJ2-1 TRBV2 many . TGTGCCAGCAGGAGGAATAATAATGAGCAGTTCTTC CASRRNNNEQFF
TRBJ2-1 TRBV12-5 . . TGTGCTAGTGGTTTGGTTCACTTAATCTCGGACTCGATTACTTACAATGAGCAGTTCTTC CASGLVHLISDSITYNEQFF
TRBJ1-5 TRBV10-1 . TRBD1 TGCGCCAGCAGTGAAGAACAGGGGCAGCCCCAGCATTTT CASSEEQGQPQHF
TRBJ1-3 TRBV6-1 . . TGTGCCAGCAGTGAGCAGGCGCTCTCTGGAAACACCATATATTTT CASSEQALSGNTIYF